This TCR beta chain is drawn from a study of T-cell memory formation after mild COVID-19. TCRdb redid the calling of the 5' RACE reads with MiXCR, one entry per CDR3 protein. The sample consists of under 450,000 distinct CDR3 sequences, under 25% of them appearing once. The sequenced material came from PBMCs or a T cell subset sorted from them (not recorded which). The receptor's source is a young man who had mild COVID-19 (a few samples of this study predate the infection). Cell type and time point are not known.

CDR3 protein: CALAGTAKETQYF. The CDR3 DNA follows: TGTGCGCTGGCCGGGACAGCTAAAGAGACCCAGTACTTC. The V gene is TRBV7-9, the J gene TRBJ2-5; TRBD1 aligns across 7 bases. The CDR3 has 13 amino acids. CDR1 is SEHNR, CDR2 FQNEAQ, per germline (reference sequence).